Listed below are T cell receptor beta chains from one sample, sequenced in a study of blood T cell repertoires in COVID-19. TCRdb's copy holds only in-frame clones and misses some; the assay was immunoSEQ multiplex PCR. This sample carries approximately 220,000 clones, 80% to 90% of them seen once, and the ten largest clones take 3% to 4.5%. The material sequenced was PBMCs or T cells enriched from blood (not recorded which). Receptors were obtained from a woman aged 40 to 50 with acute COVID-19. Both conserved end residues are part of each CDR3. The D gene is left open where the match is weak. Part of the rows lack a size; the others show once, few, many or a class for expanded clones.

size: once
J: TRBJ1-6
length: 13
D: .
V: TRBV29-1
CDR3: CSVKQGNNSPLHF
DNA: TGCAGCGTTAAGCAGGGGAATAATTCACCCCTCCACTTT

size: .
J: TRBJ1-2
length: 14
D: TRBD1
V: TRBV6-5
CDR3: CASRPQGGNYGYTF
DNA: TGTGCCAGCAGACCCCAGGGGGGAAACTATGGCTACACCTTC

size: once
J: TRBJ2-2
length: 16
D: .
V: TRBV18
CDR3: CASSPPGSGNTGELFF
DNA: TGTGCCAGCTCACCACCTGGTAGCGGGAACACCGGGGAGCTGTTTTTT

size: .
J: TRBJ2-7
length: 13
D: TRBD1
V: TRBV2
CDR3: CASSLTGAHEQYF
DNA: TGTGCCAGCAGCTTGACAGGGGCCCACGAGCAGTACTTC

size: .
J: TRBJ1-1
length: 15
D: .
V: TRBV7-3
CDR3: CASSHSGGRETEAFF
DNA: TGTGCCAGCAGCCACTCCGGGGGGAGAGAGACTGAAGCTTTCTTT

size: .
J: TRBJ2-1
length: 16
D: .
V: TRBV27
CDR3: CASAVPRDFSYNEQFF
DNA: TGTGCCAGCGCAGTACCCCGGGACTTCTCCTACAATGAGCAGTTCTTC

size: few
J: TRBJ2-7
length: 15
D: TRBD2
V: TRBV10-3
CDR3: CAISESEGGRPLQNF
DNA: TGTGCCATCAGTGAGTCCGAGGGCGGGAGGCCCCTACAGAACTTC

size: .
J: TRBJ1-6
length: 15
D: .
V: TRBV19
CDR3: CASSTQPGLNSPLHF
DNA: TGTGCCAGTAGTACTCAACCGGGACTGAATTCACCCCTCCACTTT

size: .
J: TRBJ2-1
length: 15
D: TRBD2
V: TRBV30
CDR3: CAWSLTSVAYNEQFF
DNA: TGTGCCTGGAGTTTGACTAGCGTGGCCTACAATGAGCAGTTCTTC

size: .
J: TRBJ1-4
length: 13
D: TRBD1
V: TRBV10-3
CDR3: CAISTGGREKLFF
DNA: TGTGCCATCAGTACAGGGGGACGTGAAAAACTGTTTTTT

size: .
J: TRBJ1-3
length: 17
D: .
V: TRBV2
CDR3: CASRETNRVFRGNTIYF
DNA: TGTGCCAGCAGGGAAACCAACAGGGTCTTCCGTGGAAACACCATATATTTT

size: few
J: TRBJ1-5
length: 14
D: .
V: TRBV7-6
CDR3: CAGTRGYPAAPQHF
DNA: TGTGCCGGGACTCGGGGGTACCCCGCGGCGCCCCAGCATTTT

size: .
J: TRBJ2-7
length: 12
D: .
V: TRBV7-6
CDR3: CASSPKPGEQYF
DNA: TGTGCCAGCAGCCCAAAACCCGGGGAGCAGTACTTC

size: .
J: TRBJ2-2
length: 14
D: .
V: TRBV19
CDR3: CASRGTRRAGELFF
DNA: TGTGCCAGTAGGGGGACGCGGAGGGCCGGGGAGCTGTTTTTT

size: .
J: TRBJ1-2
length: 15
D: TRBD1
V: TRBV10-3
CDR3: CAISESTGTTGGYTF
DNA: TGTGCCATCAGTGAGTCGACAGGGACAACGGGCGGCTACACCTTC

size: .
J: TRBJ2-7
length: 16
D: TRBD2
V: TRBV6-5
CDR3: CASSFLSGEGFYEQYF
DNA: TGTGCCAGCAGTTTCCTATCCGGGGAGGGTTTCTACGAGCAGTACTTC

size: once
J: TRBJ2-5
length: 13
D: .
V: TRBV15
CDR3: CATSRGVQETQYF
DNA: TGTGCCACCAGCAGAGGCGTCCAAGAGACCCAGTACTTC

size: .
J: TRBJ2-3
length: 15
D: TRBD2
V: TRBV2
CDR3: CASSGGRAGTDTQYF
DNA: TGTGCCAGCAGTGGAGGGAGGGCGGGCACAGATACGCAGTATTTT

size: .
J: TRBJ1-5
length: 15
D: .
V: TRBV3-1/TRBV3-2
CDR3: CASSQVGGGGQPQHF
DNA: TGTGCCAGCAGCCAAGTTGGGGGAGGGGGTCAGCCCCAGCATTTT

size: .
J: TRBJ2-7
length: 16
D: TRBD2
V: TRBV9
CDR3: CASSVAEIAGSYEQYF
DNA: TGTGCCAGCAGCGTAGCTGAAATAGCGGGCTCCTACGAGCAGTACTTC

size: .
J: TRBJ2-3
length: 14
D: .
V: TRBV3-1/TRBV3-2
CDR3: CASSQGRGTDTQYF
DNA: TGTGCCAGCAGCCAAGGGAGGGGCACAGATACGCAGTATTTT

size: .
J: TRBJ2-1
length: 15
D: TRBD2
V: TRBV5-1
CDR3: CASRSRDYSYNEQFF
DNA: TGCGCCAGCAGGTCTCGGGACTACTCCTACAATGAGCAGTTCTTC

size: few
J: TRBJ2-5
length: 14
D: .
V: TRBV7-3
CDR3: CASSPTSTFKTQYF
DNA: TGTGCCAGCAGTCCGACTAGTACTTTCAAGACCCAGTACTTC

size: .
J: TRBJ1-2
length: 15
D: .
V: TRBV30
CDR3: CAWRPTGGISGGYTF
DNA: TGTGCCTGGAGGCCAACGGGGGGGATTTCTGGTGGCTACACCTTC

size: .
J: TRBJ2-4
length: 14
D: .
V: TRBV13
CDR3: CASRSWGDKNIQYF
DNA: TGTGCCTCCCGATCGTGGGGGGACAAAAACATTCAGTACTTC

size: .
J: TRBJ2-3
length: 15
D: TRBD2
V: TRBV24-1
CDR3: CATSDWGGRTDTQYF
DNA: TGTGCCACCAGTGATTGGGGGGGACGCACAGATACGCAGTATTTT

size: .
J: TRBJ1-5
length: 15
D: TRBD1
V: TRBV28
CDR3: CASSLYGTGNQPQHF
DNA: TGTGCCAGCAGTTTGTACGGGACAGGCAATCAGCCCCAGCATTTT

size: .
J: TRBJ1-1
length: 15
D: TRBD1
V: TRBV9
CDR3: CASSATGTGVIEAFF
DNA: TGTGCCAGCAGCGCCACCGGGACAGGGGTAATTGAAGCTTTCTTT

size: once
J: TRBJ2-1
length: 13
D: .
V: TRBV25-1
CDR3: CASSEYERNEQFF
DNA: TGTGCCAGCAGTGAATACGAGAGGAATGAGCAGTTCTTC

size: .
J: TRBJ2-3
length: 16
D: .
V: TRBV24-1
CDR3: CATSEPFGGSTDTQYF
DNA: TGTGCCACCAGTGAGCCCTTCGGCGGGAGCACAGATACGCAGTATTTT

size: .
J: TRBJ2-4
length: 13
D: .
V: TRBV28
CDR3: CASSLGSGNIQYF
DNA: TGTGCCAGCAGTTTGGGATCAGGGAACATTCAGTACTTC

size: .
J: TRBJ2-1
length: 13
D: TRBD2
V: TRBV5-6
CDR3: CASSLGGLPEQFF
DNA: TGTGCCAGCAGCTTGGGGGGACTACCTGAGCAGTTCTTC

size: many
J: TRBJ1-1
length: 16
D: .
V: TRBV27
CDR3: CASSYSLQSLNTEAFF
DNA: TGTGCCAGCAGTTATAGTCTACAGAGCCTGAACACTGAAGCTTTCTTT

size: .
J: TRBJ1-1
length: 14
D: TRBD1
V: TRBV19
CDR3: CASSPGQRNTEAFF
DNA: TGTGCCAGTAGTCCGGGACAGAGGAACACTGAAGCTTTCTTT

size: .
J: TRBJ2-7
length: 18
D: TRBD1
V: TRBV27
CDR3: CASSPKTGQGAIAYEQYF
DNA: TGTGCCAGCAGTCCAAAGACAGGGCAAGGAGCGATCGCCTACGAGCAGTACTTC

size: .
J: TRBJ1-3
length: 12
D: .
V: TRBV28
CDR3: CASSTRGYTIYF
DNA: TGTGCCAGCAGTACCAGGGGTTACACCATATATTTT

size: .
J: TRBJ1-6
length: 16
D: .
V: TRBV28
CDR3: CASSFGRSSYNSPLHF
DNA: TGTGCCAGCAGTTTCGGGAGGAGCTCCTATAATTCACCCCTCCACTTT

size: .
J: TRBJ2-1
length: 14
D: .
V: TRBV5-1
CDR3: CASSLAGFYNEQFF
DNA: TGCGCCAGCAGCTTGGCGGGGTTCTACAATGAGCAGTTCTTC

size: once
J: TRBJ1-5
length: 14
D: .
V: TRBV2
CDR3: CASSGGQTGQPQHF
DNA: TGTGCCAGCAGTGGTGGACAGACGGGGCAGCCCCAGCATTTT

size: .
J: TRBJ1-4
length: 15
D: .
V: TRBV11-2
CDR3: CASSSRPATNEKLFF
DNA: TGTGCCAGCAGCTCGCGCCCTGCAACTAATGAAAAACTGTTTTTT

size: .
J: TRBJ2-7
length: 15
D: TRBD2
V: TRBV4-1
CDR3: CASSQVLAGAGEQYF
DNA: TGCGCCAGCAGCCAAGTTCTAGCGGGTGCCGGCGAGCAGTACTTC

size: .
J: TRBJ2-3
length: 15
D: .
V: TRBV7-2
CDR3: CASSPRDTLTDTQYF
DNA: TGTGCCAGCAGCCCCCGGGACACTCTCACAGATACGCAGTATTTT